A selection of T cell receptor beta chains follows, all from one sample in a study of blood T cell repertoires in COVID-19. This table comes from immunoSEQ multiplex PCR, and its TCRdb copy is limited to in-frame clones, with some not included. The top ten hold roughly 9.6% of the sample, which has tens of thousands of clones, roughly 89% seen once. The sequenced sample was peripheral blood. Every receptor here comes from a man older than 75 with acute or convalescent COVID-19. CDR3s include the opening cysteine and the closing phenylalanine or tryptophan. Fields, in order: J gene, V gene, D gene, clone size, CDR3 protein, CDR3 DNA. The D gene is left open where the match is weak. Rows give clone size only sometimes, using once, few, many, or a class for an expanded clone.

TRBJ1-1 TRBV6-6 - - CASSYDRNTEAFF TGTGCCAGCAGTTACGACAGAAACACTGAAGCTTTCTTT
TRBJ1-1 TRBV13 - few CASSLRAGEAFF TGTGCCAGCAGCTTACGCGCGGGTGAAGCTTTCTTT
TRBJ1-1 TRBV7-8 TRBD1 once CASSLGQGLNTEAFF TGTGCCAGCAGCTTGGGACAGGGGTTGAACACTGAAGCTTTCTTT
TRBJ1-5 TRBV12-5 - few CASGLYGSNQPQHF TGTGCTAGTGGTTTGTACGGGTCCAATCAGCCCCAGCATTTT
TRBJ2-4 TRBV4-1 - - CASSQPTENIQYF TGCGCCAGCAGCCAACCTACAGAAAACATTCAGTACTTC
TRBJ2-5 TRBV6-1 - - CASSDSQETQYF TGTGCCAGCAGTGACAGCCAAGAGACCCAGTACTTC
TRBJ2-5 TRBV19 TRBD2 - CASSGLAGNQETQYF TGTGCCAGTAGTGGACTAGCGGGGAACCAAGAGACCCAGTACTTC
TRBJ2-3 TRBV12-3/TRBV12-4 - - CASRRGTDTQYF TGTGCCAGCAGACGGGGCACAGATACGCAGTATTTT
TRBJ1-2 TRBV19 TRBD1 - CASSLQGKYGYTF TGTGCCAGTAGTTTACAGGGGAAGTATGGCTACACCTTC
TRBJ2-5 TRBV2 TRBD2 once CASSASGSMKTQYF TGTGCCAGCAGTGCTAGCGGGAGTATGAAGACCCAGTACTTC
TRBJ2-5 TRBV3-1/TRBV3-2 - - CASSQGPTLETQYF TGTGCCAGCAGCCAAGGCCCTACCTTAGAGACCCAGTACTTC
TRBJ1-2 TRBV19 TRBD1 once CASNTGEGYGYTF TGTGCCAGTAACACAGGGGAAGGATATGGCTACACCTTC
TRBJ1-6 TRBV5-6 - - CASSPGQPLSPLHF TGTGCCAGCAGCCCCGGACAGCCTCTTTCCCCCCTCCACTTT
TRBJ1-5 TRBV6-5 - - CASRTQGSNQPQHF TGTGCCAGCAGGACACAGGGAAGCAATCAGCCCCAGCATTTT
TRBJ2-2 TRBV11-2 TRBD2 - CASSLKLAGVGTGELFF TGTGCCAGCAGCTTGAAACTAGCGGGAGTAGGTACCGGGGAGCTGTTTTTT
TRBJ2-7 TRBV27 - - CASSLRTGGAYEQYF TGTGCCAGCAGTTTACGAACAGGGGGGGCCTACGAGCAGTACTTC
TRBJ2-7 TRBV18 TRBD1 - CASSETGPYEQYF TGTGCCAGCTCCGAGACAGGGCCCTACGAGCAGTACTTC
TRBJ1-6 TRBV4-1 - - CASSPTPGVDYSPLHF TGCGCCAGCAGCCCTACCCCGGGGGTGGATTATTCACCCCTCCACTTT
TRBJ1-3 TRBV25-1 - few CASSEEAGASGNTIYF TGTGCCAGCAGTGAAGAGGCAGGGGCCTCTGGAAACACCATATATTTT
TRBJ1-3 TRBV4-1 - once CASSPISGNTIYF TGCGCCAGCAGCCCTATATCTGGAAACACCATATATTTT
TRBJ2-3 TRBV24-1 TRBD2 - CATSSSGDNTDTQYF TGTGCCACCAGTTCTAGCGGGGATAACACAGATACGCAGTATTTT
TRBJ1-5 TRBV6-5 - - CASSSTYQRVNQPQHF TGTGCCAGCAGTTCCACATACCAGCGGGTCAATCAGCCCCAGCATTTT
TRBJ1-1 TRBV19 - - CASSVYRDTEAFF TGTGCCAGTAGTGTTTACCGGGACACTGAAGCTTTCTTT
TRBJ1-5 TRBV15 - once CATSRGPSGQTPQHF TGTGCCACCAGCAGAGGGCCGAGTGGGCAAACTCCCCAGCATTTT
TRBJ1-1 TRBV15 - - CATSSFQGSTEAFF TGTGCCACCAGCAGTTTCCAAGGGAGCACTGAAGCTTTCTTT
TRBJ1-3 TRBV18 - few CASSRDWGAGNTIYF TGTGCCAGCTCACGAGACTGGGGAGCTGGAAACACCATATATTTT
TRBJ2-1 TRBV2 - - CASSGTAYNEQFF TGTGCCAGCAGTGGGACAGCCTACAATGAGCAGTTCTTC
TRBJ2-2 TRBV28 - - CASSSGMNTGELFF TGTGCCAGCAGTTCGGGGATGAACACCGGGGAGCTGTTTTTT
TRBJ2-2 TRBV18 TRBD1 - CASSRVSAGGDGELFF TGTGCCAGCTCACGCGTTTCGGCAGGGGGAGACGGGGAGCTGTTTTTT
TRBJ1-1 TRBV30 - - CAWSKRTGSTEAFF TGTGCCTGGAGTAAAAGAACAGGGTCTACTGAAGCTTTCTTT
TRBJ2-1 TRBV18 - - CASSPPGSRKGAYNEQFF TGTGCCAGCTCACCACCGGGATCTCGGAAGGGGGCCTACAATGAGCAGTTCTTC
TRBJ2-7 TRBV12-3/TRBV12-4 - - CASSLARGYEQYF TGTGCCAGCAGTTTAGCGCGCGGCTACGAGCAGTACTTC
TRBJ1-6 TRBV3-1/TRBV3-2 TRBD1 - CASSHWTGGVFSSPLHF TGTGCCAGCAGCCATTGGACAGGGGGCGTTTTCAGCTCACCCCTCCACTTT
TRBJ1-1 TRBV6-6 TRBD1 - CASSYSGQARTEAFF TGTGCCAGCAGTTACTCGGGACAGGCCCGCACTGAAGCTTTCTTT
TRBJ2-1 TRBV6-6 - - CASSRMPGLDRGNEQFF TGTGCCAGCAGTCGGATGCCTGGGCTAGACCGGGGGAATGAGCAGTTCTTC
TRBJ2-7 TRBV30 TRBD2 once CAWSQGLAGGKEQYF TGTGCCTGGAGCCAGGGACTAGCGGGGGGAAAGGAGCAGTACTTC
TRBJ1-3 TRBV6-5 - - CASSFRSGNTIYF TGTGCCAGCAGTTTCCGGTCTGGAAACACCATATATTTT
TRBJ2-3 TRBV3-1/TRBV3-2 TRBD2 - CASSRRGNTATDTQYF TGTGCCAGCAGCCGGCGGGGGAATACGGCCACAGATACGCAGTATTTT
TRBJ1-5 TRBV18 TRBD1 - CASSLGQGRQPQHF TGTGCCAGCTCACTTGGACAGGGGAGGCAGCCCCAGCATTTT
TRBJ2-7 TRBV7-9 TRBD1 - CASSLGQGVSEQYF TGTGCCAGCAGCTTAGGACAGGGGGTGAGCGAGCAGTACTTC
TRBJ1-1 TRBV2 TRBD1 - CASRKGQLNTEAFF TGTGCCAGCAGGAAGGGACAGCTGAACACTGAAGCTTTCTTT
TRBJ2-5 TRBV6-5 TRBD1 - CASSYSDRGGTQYF TGTGCCAGCAGTTACTCCGACAGGGGAGGGACCCAGTACTTC
TRBJ1-1 TRBV19 - - CASTTGLLNTEAFF TGTGCCAGTACCACGGGACTCCTTAACACTGAAGCTTTCTTT
TRBJ2-1 TRBV5-4 - - CASSIPGTRNEQFF TGTGCCAGCAGCATCCCCGGGACTCGCAATGAGCAGTTCTTC
TRBJ1-2 TRBV11-2 - once CASSPRGANVGGYTF TGTGCCAGCAGCCCCCGGGGGGCGAATGTCGGTGGCTACACCTTC
TRBJ2-7 TRBV18 - - CASSLGQGTYEQYF TGTGCCAGCTCATTGGGGCAGGGCACCTACGAGCAGTACTTC
TRBJ2-1 TRBV6-1 - - CASSGQGPASYNEQFF TGTGCCAGCAGTGGGCAGGGCCCAGCATCCTACAATGAGCAGTTCTTC
TRBJ1-1 TRBV18 - - CASSAQGNTEAFF TGTGCCAGCTCAGCCCAGGGGAACACTGAAGCTTTCTTT
TRBJ1-1 TRBV29-1 TRBD1 - CSGGPTGAEAFF TGCAGCGGCGGACCTACAGGGGCTGAAGCTTTCTTT
TRBJ2-3 TRBV19 - - CASSRSRYGTDTQYF TGTGCCAGTAGTCGTAGCAGATACGGCACAGATACGCAGTATTTT
TRBJ1-1 TRBV11-3 - once CASSLDVNTEAFF TGTGCCAGCAGCTTAGACGTGAACACTGAAGCTTTCTTT
TRBJ2-2 TRBV14 - - CASSQEPGEVSGELFF TGTGCCAGCAGCCAAGAACCTGGGGAGGTGTCAGGGGAGCTGTTTTTT
TRBJ2-7 TRBV5-6 TRBD2 - CASSRRWTSGRDEQYF TGTGCCAGCAGCCGAAGATGGACTAGCGGGAGAGACGAGCAGTACTTC
TRBJ1-3 TRBV4-1 - - CASSHTTRQGGNTIYF TGCGCCAGCAGCCATACTACCAGGCAGGGCGGAAACACCATATATTTT
TRBJ1-2 TRBV7-9 TRBD1 - CASSRSAGDRGGYTF TGTGCCAGCAGCCGTTCGGCCGGAGACAGGGGCGGCTACACCTTC
TRBJ2-7 TRBV7-9 TRBD1 - CASSPGTGEIYEQYF TGTGCCAGCAGCCCTGGGACAGGAGAAATCTACGAGCAGTACTTC
TRBJ2-7 TRBV6-5 TRBD1 - CASRPIDRGNEQYF TGTGCCAGCAGACCTATAGACAGGGGAAACGAGCAGTACTTC